This T cell receptor beta chain was sequenced in a study of shared clonotypes between healthy human individuals. For the study at large: Donors, aged 18 to 49, were a couple of women and three men.

On this clone: Its target is not known.

Genomic DNA (from each subset) was split evenly across several immunoSEQ plates. Clones were sequenced by immunoSEQ multiplex PCR, and TCRdb holds only the in-frame ones, with some missing. The table includes about 2.5 million clones, around 92% detected once. The study separated CD4+ cells into CD45RA+ naive and CD45RA-negative memory subsets. Study results and caveats: Large sequencing depth failed to make sorted-subset sequencing complete, rarefaction showed.

This receptor was taken from a man younger than 30 in good health. Some clones in this sample may be carry-over from other donors' samples. Sequencing was done on a sample of naive CD4+ T cells from PBMCs. Subset given: CD45RA+ positively selected.

The DNA of the CDR3 is TGTGCCAGCAGTTTACCCCTAGGGGTAGGGCAGCCCCAGCATTTT. It encodes CASSLPLGVGQPQHF. The chain uses TRBV28 and TRBJ1-5, with D possibly matching TRBD1 (5 bases). Trimming took 2 bases from V and 7 from J, leaving 15 bases between them. The CDR3 contains 15 residues. The V gene's germline CDR1 is MDHEN and CDR2 SYDVKM.